This T cell receptor (beta chain) appears in the sequencing data of a study of early T cells in non-severe SARS-CoV-2 infection. For the study at large: Sequencing input comprised bulk RNA from unsorted whole blood; chain pairing was not available.

This CDR3 has 15 residues. The V and J ends lost 3 bases and 4 bases, in that order; junction bases with no gene match: 5. The germline CDR1 and CDR2 sequences are LGHDT and YNNKEL (reference sequence). Study-level findings and limits: Database matching using VDJdb favored anti-spike CD8 responses, with private and CD4 specificities left missing.

Unique molecular identifiers tagged individual cDNA molecules. TCRdb processed the 5' RACE reads anew with MiXCR; each CDR3 protein has one entry. The table has over 90,000 distinct CDR3 sequences, over 10% seen once; the top ten hold less than 8%. This clonotype was found a few times. Its antigen is as yet unknown. The sample comprised whole blood. The chain recombines TRBV3-1 with TRBJ2-1; 8 nucleotides agree with TRBD2. This receptor was taken from an adult who was a healthcare worker with PCR-confirmed SARS-CoV-2 infection or an uninfected control (not recorded which). The CDR3 DNA reads TGTGCCAGCAGCCATAGGAGCGGGAGTTACAATGAGCAGTTCTTC. Encoded protein: CASSHRSGSYNEQFF.